This T cell receptor beta chain derives from a study of CD4 and CD8 cells across lung adenocarcinoma regions. The CDR3 loop spans 15 amino acids. The germline CDR1 and CDR2 sequences are MNHNS and SASEGT. Donors had localized lung adenocarcinoma, a non-small cell lung cancer. Details on this clonotype: A read error may account for a junction end that differs from germline.

TCRdb redid the calling of the PCR reads with MiXCR, one entry per CDR3 protein. The table lists about 25,000 distinct CDR3 sequences, roughly half of them singletons. The TCR was taken from a male donor with lung adenocarcinoma. The CD4 and CD8 labels of this study may be unreliable. This chain connects TRBV6-1 to TRBJ2-3, with TRBD2 as a possible D gene (6 bases). What was sequenced was CD8+ T cells from the center of a lung tumor. CDR3 residues: CASRQRAGRTGTQFF. CDR3 in DNA: TGTGCCAGCCGACAGCGGGCGGGGCGCACCGGTACGCAGTTTTTT.